One and the same sample provided the 26 T cell receptor beta chains below, sequenced in a study of T cell clones after liver transplantation. Clones were sequenced by immunoSEQ multiplex PCR, and TCRdb holds only the in-frame ones, with some missing. This sample has approximately 55,000 clones, with 60% to 80% found just once. This specimen was CD4+ T cells from blood, taken before liver transplant. The receptors originated from a human donor who received a liver transplant.

The chain employs TRBV19 and TRBJ2-2; possible D gene TRBD2, 6 bases. CDR1 and CDR2 from the germline V gene are LNHDA and SQIVND (reference sequence). The V and J ends lost 1 base and 4 bases respectively, with 16 bases between them. This CDR3 comprises 17 residues. CDR3 sequence (DNA): TGTGCCAGTAGTATAGGCTCGGGCGGGGCAGGCACCGGGGAGCTGTTTTTT. Its protein is CASSIGSGGAGTGELFF.

J is TRBJ2-3 and V is TRBV7-3, with 8 bases lining up with TRBD2. This CDR3 comprises 16 residues. With 5 bases clipped from V and 3 bases from J, the junction kept 10 bases outside the gene matches. Germline CDR1 SGHTA, CDR2 FQGTGA. CDR3 bases: TGTGCCAGCAGCCCTCGGGGGGGCATGATGACAGATACGCAGTATTTT. This encodes CASSPRGGMMTDTQYF.

Here the CDR3 DNA reads TGTGCCAGCAGTCGGGGGGCCCACAATGAGCAGTTCTTC. This sequence encodes CASSRGAHNEQFF. The chain uses TRBV7-6 and TRBJ2-1, with D tentatively TRBD2 (7 bases). Germline V gene data show CDR1 as SGHVS and CDR2 as FNYEAQ. The ends were cut back, 6 bases at V and 5 bases at J, with 11 bases in the middle. The CDR3 runs to 13 residues.

This chain connects TRBV4-1 to TRBJ1-2; D not resolved. This CDR3 has 16 amino acids. Germline values: CDR1 MGHRA, CDR2 YSYEKL. The V end was cut by 0 bases, the J end by 2 bases, with 13 bases between. CDR3 coding DNA: TGCGCCAGCAGCCAAGATGGTTCCCTAGGCAACTATGGCTACACCTTC. Its protein product is CASSQDGSLGNYGYTF.

The table lists this clone with a few counts. V is TRBV4-1 and J is TRBJ1-5, with unresolved D. The CDR3 is made up of 15 amino acids. Trimming left V 0 bases short and J 7 bases short, with 13 bases between. In germline, CDR1 is MGHRA, CDR2 YSYEKL. The CDR3 sequence: CASSQDWASSQPQHF. CDR3 nucleotide sequence: TGCGCCAGCAGCCAAGACTGGGCCAGTTCGCAGCCCCAGCATTTT.

The chain links TRBV5-1 to TRBJ2-7; 11 nucleotides match TRBD1. The CDR3 consists of 15 residues. Germline V gene sequence: CDR1 SGHRS, CDR2 YFSETQ. The J segment lost 5 bases and the V segment lost 4 bases, leaving 8 bases of the junction unmatched. CDR3 in amino acids: CASSAGGTGGNEQYF. DNA for the CDR3: TGCGCCAGCAGCGCTGGGGGGACAGGGGGAAACGAGCAGTACTTC. The whole variable domain, filled in from reference TRBV5-1 and TRBJ2-7, reads KAGVTQTPRYLIKTRGQQVTLSCSPISGHRSVSWYQQTPGQGLQFLFEYFSETQRNKGNFPGRFSGRQFSNSRSEMNVSTLELGDSALYLCASSAGGTGGNEQYFGPGTRLTVT.

V is TRBV6-5 and J is TRBJ1-1; TRBD1 agrees at 9 bases. Germline V lookup: CDR1 MNHEY, CDR2 SVGAGI. Trimming cost V 6 bases and J 5 bases; bases outside gene matches: 10. The CDR3 extends over 15 amino acids. This CDR3 is CASSPGQGMATEAFF. The CDR3 nucleotides read TGTGCCAGCAGCCCCGGACAGGGGATGGCGACTGAAGCTTTCTTT.

The table lists this clone with a few counts. The chain combines TRBV28 with TRBJ1-2; possible D gene TRBD1, 5 bases. V lost 4 bases and J 4 bases, leaving 19 bases between the germline ends. CDR1 MDHEN and CDR2 SYDVKM come from the germline V gene. The CDR3 runs to 16 residues. The CDR3, as DNA: TGTGCCAGCAGTTCAGCCCGACGGGGACTATTCTATGGCTACACCTTC. Its protein is CASSSARRGLFYGYTF.

The chain links TRBV9 to TRBJ2-2; D perhaps matches TRBD1 (5 bases). Germline V lookup: CDR1 SGDLS, CDR2 YYNGEE. This CDR3 comprises 16 residues. The germline V and J ends were trimmed by 0 bases and 0 bases, with 9 bases remaining between them. The CDR3 DNA sequence: TGTGCCAGCAGCGTAGGTGCAGGGTCGAACACCGGGGAGCTGTTTTTT. Translation: CASSVGAGSNTGELFF.

This chain links TRBV29-1 with TRBJ2-5; 8 bases are a match to TRBD1. Germline CDR1 is SQVTM and CDR2 is ANQGSEA. The CDR3 has 12 amino acids. Trimming cost V 8 bases and J 2 bases; bases outside gene matches: 4. The CDR3 here is CSTHRGQETQYF. The CDR3 DNA reads as TGCAGCACCCACAGGGGGCAAGAGACCCAGTACTTC.

The chain is built from TRBV5-1 and TRBJ2-7; D not certain. V was pared by 5 bases and J by 2 bases, with 5 bases between. Germline assignment: CDR1 SGHRS and CDR2 YFSETQ. The CDR3 sequence is 11 residues long. The CDR3: CASRSAYEQYF. The CDR3, as DNA: TGCGCCAGCAGGTCCGCCTACGAGCAGTACTTC.

J is TRBJ2-7 and V is TRBV29-1; 7 bases map to TRBD1. The CDR3 sequence is 11 residues long. In germline, CDR1 is SQVTM, CDR2 ANQGSEA. With 7 bases clipped from V and 5 bases from J, the junction kept 5 bases outside the gene matches. The CDR3 DNA sequence: TGCAGCGCCAGGACAGGAAACGAGCAGTACTTC. Its protein product is CSARTGNEQYF.

The chain combines TRBV10-3 with TRBJ2-5; 10 bases line up with TRBD1. Losses at the gene ends were 4 bases for V and 4 bases for J; bases not matched to a gene: 0. Germline V gives CDR1 ENHRY, CDR2 SYGVKD. This CDR3 contains 13 residues. Written as DNA, the CDR3 is TGTGCCATCAGTGGACAGGGGGCAGAGACCCAGTACTTC. As protein: CAISGQGAETQYF.

This clone was observed a few times. V usage is TRBV7-2 and J usage is TRBJ1-6, with 7 bases matching TRBD1. This CDR3 region has 13 residues. CDR1 is SGHTA, CDR2 FQGNSA, per germline. The trim removed 5 bases at V and 9 bases at J, leaving 4 bases unmatched. CDR3 sequence (DNA): TGTGCCAGCAGCGCTGACAGGGCTTCACCCCTCCACTTT. Protein: CASSADRASPLHF.

The chain combines TRBV21-1 with TRBJ2-4; the table's TRBD2 call for D was not verified on the DNA. TRBV21-1 has pseudogene status. The CDR3 length is 17 residues. The CDR3 region has the DNA TGTGCCAGCAGCAAACTAGCGGGGGGGCCAGCCAAAAACATTCAGTACTTC. Translated: CASSKLAGGPAKNIQYF.

This chain uses TRBV4-2 with TRBJ1-6, with 7 bases identical to TRBD1. The CDR3 covers 17 residues. CDR1 LGHNA and CDR2 YNFKEQ come from the germline V gene. V gave up 2 bases and J gave up 7 bases; unmatched junction bases: 11. The CDR3: CASSQMTGSSKNSPLHF. The CDR3 DNA is TGTGCCAGCAGCCAAATGACAGGGAGTTCTAAGAATTCACCCCTCCACTTT.

DNA for the CDR3: TGTGCCAGCAGCCAAGATCAACAGGGGTCTGGAAACACCATATATTTT. Protein product: CASSQDQQGSGNTIYF. The V and J genes are TRBV4-2 and TRBJ1-3; 7 bases are shared with TRBD1. V was pared by 0 bases and J by 1 base, with 3 bases of the junction left unmatched. The CDR3 length is 16 residues. Germline lookup yields CDR1 LGHNA and CDR2 YNFKEQ.

The chain links TRBV19 to TRBJ1-3; weak D call: TRBD1 (5 bases). CDR1 LNHDA and CDR2 SQIVND come from the germline V gene (reference sequence). V was cut by 5 bases and J by 3 bases, with 14 bases left in between. The CDR3 consists of 15 residues. CDR3 in DNA: TGTGCCAGTAGTGCGGGACCTCAGATTGGAAACACCATATATTTT. It is translated as CASSAGPQIGNTIYF.

The chain combines TRBV2 with TRBJ2-2; 9 bases line up with TRBD1. Germline V gives CDR1 SNHLY, CDR2 FYNNEI. The ends lost 7 bases at V and 1 base at J; junction bases unmatched: 4. The CDR3 length is 15 residues. The CDR3 nucleotides read TGTGCCAGCAAACAGGGGGCGAGGAACACCGGGGAGCTGTTTTTT. Translating gives CASKQGARNTGELFF.

The chain uses TRBV6-5 and TRBJ2-4; TRBD2 is a possible D gene (5 bases). The V gene's germline CDR1 is MNHEY and CDR2 SVGAGI. Trimming stripped 4 bases from V and 3 bases from J, with 13 bases between. The CDR3 has 15 amino acids. CDR3 in amino acids: CASSSHGVGKNIQYF. CDR3 DNA: TGTGCCAGCAGTTCCCACGGGGTTGGCAAAAACATTCAGTACTTC.

The chain combines TRBV7-2 with TRBJ2-7, with 12 bases fitting TRBD1. The CDR3 totals 16 residues. The V segment lost 3 bases and the J segment 4 bases; nucleotides outside the gene matches: 7. Germline CDR1 reads SGHTA; CDR2 reads FQGNSA. The CDR3 here is CASSFPPGQGAYEQYF. CDR3 nucleotides: TGTGCCAGCAGCTTCCCTCCGGGACAGGGGGCTTACGAGCAGTACTTC.

The genes are TRBV28 and TRBJ2-3, with TRBD2 matching over 12 bases. The junction had 15 bases not matched to a gene; V was cut back by 7 bases and J by 4 bases. This CDR3 spans 18 amino acids. The germline V gene has CDR1 MDHEN and CDR2 SYDVKM. The CDR3, as DNA: TGTGCCAGCACCGGTACGACTAGCGGGGGCCGGGGTCCAGATACGCAGTATTTT. Its translation: CASTGTTSGGRGPDTQYF.

The chain uses TRBV25-1 and TRBJ1-5; TRBD1 matches at 8 bases. The CDR3 runs to 13 residues. The V segment lost 6 bases and the J segment 3 bases; nucleotides outside the gene matches: 1. Germline CDR1 MGHDK, CDR2 SYGVNS. DNA of the CDR3: TGTGCCAGCAGGGGACAGGACAATCAGCCCCAGCATTTT. It codes for CASRGQDNQPQHF.

This chain joins TRBV2 and TRBJ2-7; a possible D gene is TRBD1 (6 bases). The germline V and J ends were trimmed by 3 bases and 2 bases, with 11 bases remaining between them. The CDR3 extends over 14 amino acids. CDR1 is SNHLY and CDR2 is FYNNEI in the germline V gene. In DNA, the CDR3 is TGTGCCAGCAGTGAGCACAGGGTTCCCTACGAGCAGTACTTC. It is translated as CASSEHRVPYEQYF.

The chain links TRBV19 to TRBJ2-1, with TRBD2 matching 10 bases. The CDR3 is 16 residues long. Germline V gene lookup returns CDR1 LNHDA and CDR2 SQIVND (reference sequence). V was clipped by 5 bases and J by 5 bases; unmatched bases: 9. The CDR3: CASSALAGAKHNEQFF. DNA for the CDR3: TGTGCCAGTAGTGCGCTAGCGGGGGCTAAGCACAATGAGCAGTTCTTC.

The chain links TRBV30 to TRBJ2-1; D is uncertain. CDR1 is GTSNPN, CDR2 SVGIG, per germline (reference sequence). The ends were cut back, 0 bases at V and 8 bases at J, with 5 bases in the middle. The CDR3 consists of 11 residues. CDR3 bases: TGTGCCTGGAGTGTGAGCCATGAGCAGTTCTTC. As protein: CAWSVSHEQFF.